Below, 32 T cell receptor beta chains from the same sample are listed, as sequenced in a study of blood T cells in healthy people across ages. Then a second PCR, running roughly 7 to 11 cycles, was carried out with a sample-barcoded 5' primer and a J-beta primer mix. TCRdb itself ran the 5' RACE reads through MiXCR, one entry per CDR3 protein. The data show approximately 800,000 distinct CDR3 sequences, just over 55% seen once. The sequencing input was blood. The receptors were gathered from a man aged 40-55 years in good health.

V and J are TRBV10-3 and TRBJ1-2; D not resolved. Germline V gene data show CDR1 as ENHRY and CDR2 as SYGVKD. The V end lost 7 bases, the J end lost 6 bases, and 9 bases lay between the germline ends. The CDR3 is 11 amino acids. The CDR3 reads CAITGGDGYTF. CDR3 DNA: TGTGCCATCACAGGAGGTGATGGCTACACCTTC.

V and J are TRBV27 and TRBJ1-1, with 7 bases aligning to TRBD1. V lost 6 bases, J lost 3 bases, and 4 bases stayed unmatched. From germline, CDR1 is MNHEY and CDR2 SMNVEV (reference sequence). CDR3 size: 13 residues. The CDR3 nucleotides read TGTGCCAGCAGCAACAGGGGTTACACTGAAGCTTTCTTT. It is translated as CASSNRGYTEAFF.

This chain links TRBV12-3 or TRBV12-4 with TRBJ1-1; no firm D call. Trimming took off 8 bases at V and 0 bases at J, with 13 bases between the two ends. CDR3 size: 14 residues. CDR3 sequence: CASGQTHMNTEAFF. CDR3 DNA sequence: TGTGCCAGCGGGCAGACTCATATGAACACTGAAGCTTTCTTT.

The gene calls are TRBV27 and TRBJ2-5; TRBD2 agrees at 8 bases. Germline V gene sequence: CDR1 MNHEY, CDR2 SMNVEV (reference sequence). Unmatched junction bases numbered 5, after V lost 3 bases and J lost 2 bases. This CDR3 region has 15 residues. The CDR3 coding sequence is TGTGCCAGCAGTTTGGTAGTAGCGGGACAAGAGACCCAGTACTTC. It specifies CASSLVVAGQETQYF.

The chain couples TRBV28 to TRBJ1-2, with 8 bases fitting TRBD1. CDR1 and CDR2 from the germline V gene are MDHEN and SYDVKM. This CDR3 is 13 amino acids long. Losses at the gene ends were 8 bases for V and 5 bases for J; bases not matched to a gene: 7. This CDR3 is CASRTGRLYGYTF. DNA of the CDR3: TGTGCCAGCCGGACAGGGAGGCTATATGGCTACACCTTC.

There are a few counts of this clonotype. The chain is built from TRBV27 and TRBJ1-2; 7 bases map to TRBD1. With V trimmed by 3 bases and J by 3 bases, 10 bases remained unmatched. The germline CDR1 and CDR2 sequences are MNHEY and SMNVEV (reference sequence). The length of the CDR3 is 16 residues. The CDR3 loop reads CASSLSLSGGYYGYTF. Here the CDR3 DNA reads TGTGCCAGCAGTTTGTCGTTGTCAGGGGGGTACTATGGCTACACCTTC.

The CDR3 protein is CASSDPLVSDTQYF. The CDR3 nucleotides are TGTGCCAGCAGCGACCCTCTAGTGTCAGATACGCAGTATTTT. V and J are TRBV11-2 and TRBJ2-3; unclear D gene. CDR3 length: 14 amino acids. Between the trimmed V and J ends, which lost 5 bases and 4 bases, there was a span of 13 bases. Germline CDR1 and CDR2: SGHAT and FQNNGV.

This clonotype was seen once. V is TRBV5-6 and J is TRBJ2-7; D may correspond to TRBD1 or TRBD2 (6 bases each). Germline V CDR1 and CDR2: SGHDT, YYEEEE. The V gene lost 1 base and the J gene lost 3 bases, with 26 bases spanning the gap. The CDR3 has 19 residues. For the CDR3, the DNA is TGTGCCAGCAGCTTGCTAGGGGGGCCAAACAGGGCCCCTCACTACGAGCAGTACTTC. This codes for CASSLLGGPNRAPHYEQYF.

The chain combines TRBV6-5 with TRBJ2-3, with 12 bases identical to TRBD2. The J segment lost 0 bases and the V segment lost 0 bases, leaving 4 bases of the junction unmatched. The CDR3 runs 18 residues. Germline V lookup: CDR1 MNHEY, CDR2 SVGAGI. The CDR3 loop is CASSYSWTSGDSTDTQYF. For the CDR3, the DNA is TGTGCCAGCAGTTACTCCTGGACTAGCGGGGATAGCACAGATACGCAGTATTTT.

The chain links TRBV27 to TRBJ2-1; TRBD2 is a possible D gene (6 bases). V shed 8 bases and J shed 1 base, with 21 bases lying between them. In germline, CDR1 is MNHEY, CDR2 SMNVEV (reference sequence). CDR3 size: 17 residues. CDR3 nucleotide sequence: TGTGCCAGCCCGCAAGGGTCGCTAGCGTTTTCCTACAATGAGCAGTTCTTC. Its protein is CASPQGSLAFSYNEQFF.

The J gene is TRBJ2-6, the V gene TRBV14; the D gene is possibly TRBD2 (5 bases). The CDR3 totals 17 residues. Germline loops: CDR1 SGHDN, CDR2 FVKESK. Between the trimmed V and J ends, which lost 3 bases and 0 bases, there was a span of 12 bases. The chain's CDR3 is CASSHGSRGSGANVLTF. The CDR3 region has the DNA TGTGCCAGCAGCCATGGTTCACGGGGCTCTGGGGCCAACGTCCTGACTTTC. The variable domain in full, completed from reference TRBV14 and TRBJ2-6, reads EAGVTQFPSHSVIEKGQTVTLRCDPISGHDNLYWYRRVMGKEIKFLLHFVKESKQDESGMPNNRFLAERTGGTYSTLKVQPAELEDSGVYFCASSHGSRGSGANVLTFGAGSRLTVL.

The genes are TRBV2 and TRBJ2-3; D unresolved. The CDR3 contains 16 residues. The germline V and J ends were trimmed by 6 bases and 0 bases, with 16 bases remaining between them. Germline V gene data show CDR1 as SNHLY and CDR2 as FYNNEI. The chain's CDR3 is CASSPTLNPSTDTQYF. As DNA, the CDR3 is TGTGCCAGCAGCCCCACGCTTAACCCTAGCACAGATACGCAGTATTTT.

The genes are TRBV3-1 and TRBJ2-3, with TRBD2 identical over 9 bases. CDR3 length: 19 amino acids. J was trimmed by 2 bases and V by 0 bases; bases with no gene match: 12. CDR1 is LGHDT, CDR2 YNNKEL, per germline (reference sequence). The CDR3 reads CASSQDGIAGAYFTDTQYF. For the CDR3, the DNA is TGTGCCAGCAGCCAAGATGGGATAGCGGGGGCTTATTTCACAGATACGCAGTATTTT.

The count of this clonotype is one. V gene TRBV27 combines with J gene TRBJ1-5, with D perhaps TRBD1 (6 bases). Germline loops: CDR1 MNHEY, CDR2 SMNVEV (reference sequence). Trimming took 1 base from V and 3 from J, leaving 16 bases between them. This CDR3 has 17 amino acids. CDR3 in amino acids: CASSLFLGPGANQPQHF. The CDR3 region has the DNA TGTGCCAGCAGTTTATTTCTTGGGCCAGGGGCCAATCAGCCCCAGCATTTT.

This clonotype has a handful of counts. Here the CDR3 DNA reads TGCAGCGTGGCCGGGACAGGGGCACTCTACGAGCAGTACTTC. Translation: CSVAGTGALYEQYF. This chain joins TRBV29-1 and TRBJ2-7; 10 bases map to TRBD1. The CDR3 has 14 amino acids. Germline CDR1 and CDR2: SQVTM and ANQGSEA. The junction had 8 bases not matched to a gene; V was cut back by 6 bases and J by 3 bases.

The CDR3 reads CASSSPKRGNEQFF. The CDR3 coding sequence is TGCGCCAGCAGCTCGCCTAAGAGAGGCAATGAGCAGTTCTTC. This chain connects TRBV5-1 to TRBJ2-1; D is uncertain. With 3 bases removed from V and 6 bases from J, the gap between germline ends came to 13 bases. The CDR3 is made up of 14 amino acids. The V gene's germline CDR1 is SGHRS and CDR2 YFSETQ. Filled out from reference TRBV5-1 and TRBJ2-1, the complete variable domain reads KAGVTQTPRYLIKTRGQQVTLSCSPISGHRSVSWYQQTPGQGLQFLFEYFSETQRNKGNFPGRFSGRQFSNSRSEMNVSTLELGDSALYLCASSSPKRGNEQFFGPGTRLTVL.

This clonotype showed up just once. The junction and the germline gene differ at one end; a read error may be behind it. This rearrangement joins TRBV4-2 to TRBJ2-3, with TRBD1 as a possible D gene (5 bases). Germline CDR1 LGHNA, CDR2 YNFKEQ. CDR3 length: 17 amino acids. The CDR3 DNA is TGTGCCAGCAGCCAAGAAGACCGACAGTACGACACAGAGACGCAGTATTTT. Translated, it gives CASSQEDRQYDTETQYF.

The gene calls are TRBV29-1 and TRBJ1-2; D unclear. Trimming took 3 bases from V and 1 from J, leaving 12 bases between them. The CDR3 sequence is 14 residues long. Germline V CDR1 and CDR2: SQVTM, ANQGSEA. CDR3 DNA: TGCAGCGTTGATAGTCCTACGTATAACTATGGCTACACCTTC. Protein: CSVDSPTYNYGYTF. Combining the CDR3 with reference TRBV29-1 and TRBJ1-2 gives the whole variable domain SAVISQKPSRDICQRGTSLTIQCQVDSQVTMMFWYRQQPGQSLTLIATANQGSEATYESGFVIDKFPISRPNLTFSTLTVSNMSPEDSSIYLCSVDSPTYNYGYTFGSGTRLTVV.

The chain links TRBV7-3 to TRBJ1-3, with a weak D call TRBD1 (5 bases). This CDR3 is 17 amino acids long. V was trimmed by 5 bases and J by 0 bases, leaving 17 bases between them. Germline CDR1 is SGHTA and CDR2 is FQGTGA. The CDR3 spells CASSPGGGLSSGNTIYF. The CDR3 region has the DNA TGTGCCAGCAGCCCTGGGGGTGGGCTGAGCTCTGGAAACACCATATATTTT.

This clonotype has just a few counts. The chain combines TRBV6-6 with TRBJ1-5; TRBD1 matches at 8 bases. The length of the CDR3 is 15 residues. CDR1 is MNHNY, CDR2 SVGAGI, per germline (reference sequence). With V trimmed by 7 bases and J by 7 bases, 12 bases remained unmatched. The CDR3 loop reads CASTGRQGIRQPQHF. In DNA, the CDR3 is TGTGCCAGCACCGGTAGACAGGGGATAAGGCAGCCCCAGCATTTT.

This clonotype was observed a few times. The chain couples TRBV5-1 to TRBJ2-3; 7 positions match TRBD2. With V trimmed by 1 base and J by 3 bases, 14 bases remained unmatched. CDR3 size: 18 residues. Germline V gene lookup returns CDR1 SGHRS and CDR2 YFSETQ. The CDR3 reads CASSLWGEIGGGTDTQYF. The CDR3 DNA reads TGCGCCAGCAGCTTGTGGGGAGAAATCGGGGGAGGGACAGATACGCAGTATTTT. The full variable domain, its missing parts supplied by reference TRBV5-1 and TRBJ2-3, is KAGVTQTPRYLIKTRGQQVTLSCSPISGHRSVSWYQQTPGQGLQFLFEYFSETQRNKGNFPGRFSGRQFSNSRSEMNVSTLELGDSALYLCASSLWGEIGGGTDTQYFGPGTRLTVL.

In its sample, this clonotype was seen a few times. V and J are TRBV5-1 and TRBJ1-1; 7 bases match TRBD1. This CDR3 is built from 18 residues. Losses at the gene ends were 4 bases for V and 6 bases for J; bases not matched to a gene: 21. Germline V gives CDR1 SGHRS, CDR2 YFSETQ. This CDR3 reads CASSPTRTTGLFDSEAFF. DNA of the CDR3: TGCGCCAGCAGCCCTACCAGGACGACAGGGTTATTCGACTCTGAAGCTTTCTTT.

The V gene is TRBV7-9, the J gene TRBJ2-3, with 9 bases aligning to TRBD1. The CDR3 spans 15 residues. J lost 4 bases, V lost 3 bases, and 5 bases had no gene match. CDR1 and CDR2 (germline): SEHNR, FQNEAQ (reference sequence). CDR3 amino acids: CASSFAQGAPDTQYF. In DNA form, the CDR3 reads TGTGCCAGCAGCTTCGCACAGGGGGCCCCAGATACGCAGTATTTT.

The chain couples TRBV6-6 to TRBJ2-7, with 7 bases that match TRBD1. The DNA end favors TRBJ2-5, so the J call may be wrong. The CDR3 contains 14 residues. Per germline, CDR1 MNHNY and CDR2 SVGAGI (reference sequence). The CDR3 protein is CASTYAGQEETQYF. The CDR3 DNA follows: TGTGCCAGCACCTACGCCGGACAGGAAGAGACCCAGTACTTC.

The gene calls are TRBV20-1 and TRBJ1-1; TRBD1 might be the D (6 bases). The CDR3 contains 16 residues. CDR1 and CDR2 (germline): DFQATT, SNEGSKA (reference sequence). The V end was cut by 0 bases, the J end by 4 bases, with 18 bases between. The CDR3, as DNA: TGCAGTGCTAGAGATCCAACTACAGGGCAGGGCACTGAAGCTTTCTTT. Its translation: CSARDPTTGQGTEAFF.

A few counts support this clonotype. V is TRBV12-3 or TRBV12-4 and J is TRBJ2-7; D possibly corresponds to TRBD2 (7 bases). V lost 5 bases and J 2 bases, leaving 16 bases between the germline ends. This CDR3 comprises 15 residues. The CDR3 DNA reads as TGTGCCAGCAGTCTCGTGGCGGGGGCGACCTACGAGCAGTACTTC. Translation: CASSLVAGATYEQYF.

In this sample, this clonotype turned up once. The rearrangement uses TRBV5-1 and TRBJ2-5; unclear D gene. The J call is uncertain, as TRBJ2-7 better fits the DNA end. Germline assignment: CDR1 SGHRS and CDR2 YFSETQ. The CDR3 consists of 14 residues. The CDR3, as DNA: TGCGCCAGCAAAAATGAGTTGTTGACTTACGAGCAGTACTTC. The encoded protein is CASKNELLTYEQYF.

The chain uses TRBV25-1 and TRBJ2-5; D perhaps matches TRBD1 (5 bases). CDR1 MGHDK and CDR2 SYGVNS come from the germline V gene. V was shortened by 3 bases and J by 3 bases, with 8 bases between the two germline ends. CDR3 size: 13 residues. In nucleotides, the CDR3 is TGTGCCAGCAGTGATCTGGACAAAGAGACCCAGTACTTC. Amino acid sequence: CASSDLDKETQYF. Filled out from reference TRBV25-1 and TRBJ2-5, the complete variable domain reads EADIYQTPRYLVIGTGKKITLECSQTMGHDKMYWYQQDPGMELHLIHYSYGVNSTEKGDLSSESTVSRIRTEHFPLTLESARPSHTSQYLCASSDLDKETQYFGPGTRLLVL.

CDR3 residues: CASSVLRQGAQGYTF. The CDR3 region has the DNA TGTGCCAGCAGTGTCCTTAGACAGGGGGCGCAAGGCTACACCTTC. This chain links TRBV12-3 or TRBV12-4 with TRBJ1-2, with TRBD1 identical over 10 bases. V lost 5 bases, J lost 8 bases, and 11 bases stayed unmatched. The CDR3 length is 15 residues.

This clonotype came up a few times. This sequence joins TRBV7-2 and TRBJ2-7; 8 nucleotides line up with TRBD2. Germline V CDR1 and CDR2: SGHTA, FQGNSA. The trim removed 5 bases at V and 4 bases at J, leaving 10 bases unmatched. The CDR3 loop spans 15 amino acids. This CDR3 reads CASSPAAGGRYEQYF. The CDR3 nucleotides are TGTGCCAGCAGCCCTGCGGCGGGGGGCAGGTACGAGCAGTACTTC. Using reference TRBV7-2 and TRBJ2-7 for the parts outside the CDR3, the full variable domain is GAGVSQSPSNKVTEKGKDVELRCDPISGHTALYWYRQSLGQGLEFLIYFQGNSAPDKSGLPSDRFSAERTGGSVSTLTIQRTQQEDSAVYLCASSPAAGGRYEQYFGPGTRLTVT.

V and J are TRBV6-2 or TRBV6-3 and TRBJ2-4; 13 bases align to TRBD2. The DNA end favors TRBJ2-7, so the J call may be wrong. Germline V gene sequence: CDR1 MNHEY, CDR2 SVGEGT. This CDR3 has 15 residues. This CDR3 reads CASRKGTSGTYEQYF. The CDR3 bases are TGTGCCAGCAGAAAAGGGACTAGCGGGACTTACGAGCAGTACTTC.

The chain carries TRBV10-3 and TRBJ2-1, with D perhaps TRBD1 (7 bases). The germline gives CDR1 ENHRY, CDR2 SYGVKD. The CDR3 loop spans 14 amino acids. Between the trimmed V and J ends, which lost 8 bases and 5 bases, there was a span of 16 bases. The CDR3 DNA is TGTGCCATCGAAAGGGCCAGGGGGGACAATGAGCAGTTCTTC. Translated: CAIERARGDNEQFF.